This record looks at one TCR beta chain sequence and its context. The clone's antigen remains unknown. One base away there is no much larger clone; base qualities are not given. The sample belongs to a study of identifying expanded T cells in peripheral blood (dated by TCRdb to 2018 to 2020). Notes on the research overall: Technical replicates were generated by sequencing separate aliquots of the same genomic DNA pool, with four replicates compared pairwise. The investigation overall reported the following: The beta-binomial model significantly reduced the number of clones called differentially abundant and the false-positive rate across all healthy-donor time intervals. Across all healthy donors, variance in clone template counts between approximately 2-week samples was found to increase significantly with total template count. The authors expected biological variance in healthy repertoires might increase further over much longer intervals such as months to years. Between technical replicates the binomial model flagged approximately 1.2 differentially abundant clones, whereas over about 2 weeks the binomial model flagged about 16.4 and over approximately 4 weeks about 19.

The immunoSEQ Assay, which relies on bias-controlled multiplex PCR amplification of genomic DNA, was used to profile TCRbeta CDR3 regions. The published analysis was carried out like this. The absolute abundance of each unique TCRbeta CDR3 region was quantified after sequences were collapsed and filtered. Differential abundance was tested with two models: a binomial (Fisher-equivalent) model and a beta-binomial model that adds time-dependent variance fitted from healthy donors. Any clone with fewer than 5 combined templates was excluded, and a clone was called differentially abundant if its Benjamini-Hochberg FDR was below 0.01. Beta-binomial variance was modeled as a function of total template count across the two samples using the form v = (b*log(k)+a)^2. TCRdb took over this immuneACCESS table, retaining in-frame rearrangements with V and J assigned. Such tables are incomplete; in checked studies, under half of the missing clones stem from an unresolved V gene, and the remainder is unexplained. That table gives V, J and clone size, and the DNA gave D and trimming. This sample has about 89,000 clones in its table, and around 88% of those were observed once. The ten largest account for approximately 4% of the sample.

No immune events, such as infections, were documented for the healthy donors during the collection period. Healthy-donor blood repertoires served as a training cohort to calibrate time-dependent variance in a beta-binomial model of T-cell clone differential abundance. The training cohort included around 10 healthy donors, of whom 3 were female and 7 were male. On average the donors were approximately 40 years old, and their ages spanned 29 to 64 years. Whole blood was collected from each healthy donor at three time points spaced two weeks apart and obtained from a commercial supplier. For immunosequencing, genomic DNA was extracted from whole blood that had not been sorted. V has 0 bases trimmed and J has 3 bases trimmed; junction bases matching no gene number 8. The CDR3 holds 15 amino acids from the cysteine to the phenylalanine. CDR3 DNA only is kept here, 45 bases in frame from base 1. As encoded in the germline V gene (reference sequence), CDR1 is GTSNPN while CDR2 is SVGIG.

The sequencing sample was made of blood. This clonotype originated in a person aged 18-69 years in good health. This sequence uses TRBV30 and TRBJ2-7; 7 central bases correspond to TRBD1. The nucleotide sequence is TGTGCCTGGAGTGTATTTTGGGCAGGGGGCTACGAGCAGTACTTC. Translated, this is CAWSVFWAGGYEQYF.